This T cell receptor (beta chain) was observed in a study of cytomegalovirus exposure and HLA in healthy donors (dated by TCRdb to between 2016 and 2019). Describing the broader study: In an earlier analysis of roughly 590 of the donors, approximately 260 Gb of sequence data and some 120 million unique TCR beta sequences from about 179 million T cells were reported. An early release covering just under 650 HLA-typed donors comprised 250 to 350 gigabases of sequencing data and around 86 million unique TCR sequences. Of the approximately 370 genotyped donors, 81% were placed in the genetic ancestry cluster associated with self-reported Caucasian donors. The study aimed to test whether cataloging public T cell receptors could reveal signatures of past pathogen exposure. The study used immunosequencing to profile the T cell repertoires of hundreds of subjects and linked those repertoires to cytomegalovirus serostatus. Besides the first cohort of 666 subjects, a separate validation cohort made up of 90 to 150 different subjects was used. To predict cytomegalovirus infection status, the study combined high-throughput TCR immunosequencing, statistical association of individual TCRs with disease status, and machine learning. A later analysis re-analyzed previously published TCR beta repertoires from approximately 670 donors and added high-resolution HLA genotyping to study TCR occurrence patterns. In the later analysis, no new phenotypic data were used to find candidate immune exposures; instead, reliance was placed on TCR beta sequences and their occurrence across donors. In an earlier analysis of 500 to 650 of the donors, high-throughput TCR beta sequencing was used to judge whether each TCR beta V gene segment behaved as functional or pseudogenic. Donor age, sex, ethnicity and CMV serostatus were compiled alongside the repertoire data. Genome-wide SNP genotypes for about 65% of the roughly 670 donors were used in a later genetic analysis, which treated that subset as a discovery cohort. All discovery cohort repertoires had been generated on a single sequencing platform. Class I and class II HLA loci were covered by the typing at four-digit resolution. The number of donors typed differed by locus, with roughly 620-640 for A, B, C, DRB1 and DQB1, over 500 for DQA1, nearly 610 for DPA1, and some 450 for DPB1. About five DR-DQ haplotypes were treated as single units for association and clustering because of strong linkage in the cohort. On average, roughly 250,000 unique TCR beta nucleotide sequences were sequenced per donor among more than 350 genotyped donors of the cohort, with about 19% of those sequences being non-productive.

From its cysteine to its phenylalanine, the CDR3 spans 14 amino acids. The retained sequence is limited to the CDR3, 42 bases, with the frame set at the first base. V loses 5 bases, J loses 0 bases, and the germline ends lie 10 bases apart. CDR1 and CDR2, per the germline V gene (reference sequence), are MNHNY and SVGAGI. Paper-wide results and their limitations: Most TCR sequences were observed very rarely across donors, whereas some public TCRs were present in many individuals. Cytomegalovirus status was reported to be diagnosed by the classifier with high specificity and sensitivity in both the original and validation cohorts. In a later analysis, several top co-occurrence clusters were reported to appear linked to parvovirus B19, influenza, CMV and Epstein-Barr virus. When HLA alleles, especially DR and DQ, strongly co-occurred, TCR associations were difficult to assign to individual alleles. Some IMGT-functional V segments, including TRBV6-2 and TRBV6-3, could not be distinguished by the 87-base-pair reads and were therefore excluded. The authors suggested that the approach could potentially be generalized to other disease states and immunological phenotypes. A further reported finding was that TCR beta sequences accurately predicted the HLA-A and HLA-B alleles for most subjects in the first cohort. Three of the identified cytomegalovirus-associated TCR beta chains were confirmed in vitro to be specific for cytomegalovirus antigens. The cohort was sequenced for TCR beta chains only, and without alpha or paired-chain data the features that could be detected were limited. According to a later analysis, TCR association rates differed among HLA loci, with DRB1 alleles showing the most associated TCRs and HLA-C alleles showing the fewest. Compared with the 666-donor mean, donors in an Asian-associated ancestry cluster had fewer N-insertions in productive TCRs, according to a later genetic analysis. A total of 150 or so TCR beta chains were listed by the study as associated with cytomegalovirus. In a later analysis, most CMV-associated TCR beta chains were found to appear HLA-restricted, with HLA associations seemingly driven largely by CMV exposure. Because HLA typing was unavailable for some donors at each locus, only the typed subset was used in association tests. V-gene and J-gene trimming of TCR beta chains was associated with a missense DCLRE1C variant in a later genetic analysis, and the association was replicated in an independent cohort. A cluster of highly shared sequence variants was judged likely to be a technical artifact of the sequencing pipeline. Correlated functional status among segregating V segments might be attributable to linkage disequilibrium, but an unknown experimental factor could not be ruled out. In an earlier analysis of some 500 of the donors, most TCR beta V segments appeared in productive rearrangements about 87% or about 30% of the time, broadly matching IMGT annotations. A later analysis found that HLA-associated TCR beta chains were more clonally expanded and had lower generation probabilities than equally common non-associated chains. Sequencing depth was assumed to be roughly uniform across donors in the presence/absence analyses, though that assumption may not hold. Immune exposure information for the cohort was limited to CMV serostatus. In a later analysis, some 18,000 TCR beta sequences were associated with specific HLA alleles at a false discovery rate of 0.05. Approximately 18 rarely observed V segments, including chromosome 9 orphons, were excluded from the earlier analysis of about 610 of the donors because counts were too low.

The cohort comprised around 690 healthy bone marrow donors. At the time of sampling, every cohort member was nominally healthy, though immune exposures that went unrecorded were likely present. The donor was CMV seropositive and was included in the group of approximately 300 seropositive cohort members. Every donor gave a peripheral blood sample, and the peripheral blood mononuclear cells from that sample were used for TCR beta sequencing. Genomic DNA extraction from the blood cell samples was performed with the Qiagen DNeasy Blood Extraction Kit. Only a few counts were recorded for this clone. Its specific antigen is unknown. Base qualities were left out, and no much larger clone turns up one base away. The library was obtained by the immunoSEQ multiplex PCR assay. A mixture of 60 forward primers for TCR Vbeta segments and 13 reverse primers for TCR Jbeta segments was used in the multiplex PCR. Amplification of the CDR3 region of rearranged TCR beta genes was performed with a multiplex PCR assay on genomic DNA. Amplified TCR beta libraries were sequenced as 87-base-pair reads on the Illumina HiSeq System. Regarding the original processing steps: Across the 600 to 700 repertoires, a later analysis counted tens of millions of unique TCR beta chains, some 11 million of which were shared by at least two donors. Raw reads were error-corrected and collapsed into unique sequences by a nearest-neighbor algorithm in which closely related sequences were merged to remove PCR and sequencing errors. To assign V, D and J gene segments, CDR3 sequences were aligned to IMGT reference sequences. Each retained sequence needed at least a six-nucleotide match to both a V gene segment and a J gene segment. Rearrangements were called productive when the CDR3 lacked stop codons and stayed in frame with V and J; all others were non-productive. Following IMGT convention, CDR3 was defined as the stretch from the second conserved V-encoded cysteine to the conserved J-encoded phenylalanine. The earlier analysis of some 580 of the donors excluded any sequence lacking an unambiguous match to a single V gene segment. An earlier analysis of 587 of the donors classified V segments as functional when productive rearrangements were above 56.7% and as segregating when the standard deviation between donors was above 5%. To diagnose cytomegalovirus status from the catalog of TCR beta chain sequences, a statistical classification framework was built. A later analysis assigned V and J genes by comparing TCR nucleotide sequences with IMGT/GENE-DB human TR gene sequences. In a later analysis, CDR3 sequences and most-parsimonious VDJ recombination scenarios were assigned using the TCRdist pipeline. A later analysis defined each TCR beta chain by its CDR3 amino acid sequence plus V-gene family, and excluded reads lacking a unique V-gene family. To address suspected cross-contamination and a sequencing artifact, a later analysis removed 592 highly shared, low-generation-probability nucleotide sequences. In a later analysis, a clonal expansion index for each public chain was calculated from normalized within-repertoire ranks of inferred template counts. In a later analysis, generation probabilities were computed using a VDJ recombination model fitted to out-of-frame rearrangements, and the results were checked against IGoR. In a later analysis, TCR-TCR, TCR-HLA and TCR-CMV co-occurrence was scored with hypergeometric tests, and a repertoire-size bias correction was applied to TCR pairs. False discovery rates were estimated in a later analysis by permuting HLA or CMV assignments 20 times. A later analysis grouped co-occurring TCRs with DBSCAN, adding TCRdist sequence similarity when clustering within HLA-allele-positive subsets. Co-occurrence clustering excluded repertoires with fewer than 30,000 or more than 120,000 public chains, plus five with anomalous nucleotide sharing. TCRdb took this table from immuneACCESS and kept in-frame rearrangements with V and J called. Such tables lack part of the clones; where checked against another copy, unresolved V genes explain under half of the gap, and the rest is unexplained. V and J calls and clone size are as listed in that table; D and trimming were resolved from the DNA. For this sample there are some 100,000 clones; more than 75% appear just once. About 4% of the sample lies in the top ten.

The sequence derives from a woman aged 45-65 years in good health and CMV-seropositive. Sequenced material: PBMCs. The chain uses TRBV6-6 and TRBJ1-1; the D gene identity is not certain. The DNA sequence follows: TGTGCCAGCAGTAATTCTCCTATGAACACTGAAGCTTTCTTT. Translated, it gives CASSNSPMNTEAFF.